The clone carrying this TCR beta chain occurred a few times. Its cognate antigen is unknown. These data belong to a study of Graves' ophthalmopathy and Graves' hyperthyroidism. Study findings and constraints: The majority of expanded thyroid clonotypes above 0.001 frequency also occurred in blood.

Transcripts of RNA were the source for amplifying TCR beta CDR3 regions. Amplification began with first-round RT-PCR using HTBI primers, then second-round multiplex PCR was performed. TCRdb recomputed calls from the multiplex PCR reads with MiXCR, one row per CDR3 protein. The sample records almost 750,000 distinct CDR3 sequences, 40% being singletons. A duration under 3 months, NOSPECS ≥4, CAS ≥3 and moderate-to-severe activity characterized the donors with ophthalmopathy. Each diagnosis was determined on the basis of clinical symptoms, serum thyroxine, TRAb, thyroid ultrasound and orbital computed tomography. Germline-derived CDR1 and CDR2 are SEHNR and FQNEAQ (reference sequence). With 4 bases removed from V and 1 base from J, the gap between germline ends came to 13 bases. The CDR3 length is 15 residues.

V gene TRBV7-9 combines with J gene TRBJ2-5; D is unclear. The sequencing input was peripheral blood. The receptor's source is an adult man with Graves' ophthalmopathy. The CDR3 region has the DNA TGTGCCAGCAGCTCAGAGCTGGGGTTCCAAGAGACCCAGTACTTC. Amino acid sequence: CASSSELGFQETQYF. The full variable domain, with the rest looked up from reference TRBV7-9 and TRBJ2-5, is DTGVSQNPRHKITKRGQNVTFRCDPISEHNRLYWYRQTLGQGPEFLTYFQNEAQLEKSRLLSDRFSAERPKGSFSTLEIQRTEQGDSAMYLCASSSELGFQETQYFGPGTRLLVL.